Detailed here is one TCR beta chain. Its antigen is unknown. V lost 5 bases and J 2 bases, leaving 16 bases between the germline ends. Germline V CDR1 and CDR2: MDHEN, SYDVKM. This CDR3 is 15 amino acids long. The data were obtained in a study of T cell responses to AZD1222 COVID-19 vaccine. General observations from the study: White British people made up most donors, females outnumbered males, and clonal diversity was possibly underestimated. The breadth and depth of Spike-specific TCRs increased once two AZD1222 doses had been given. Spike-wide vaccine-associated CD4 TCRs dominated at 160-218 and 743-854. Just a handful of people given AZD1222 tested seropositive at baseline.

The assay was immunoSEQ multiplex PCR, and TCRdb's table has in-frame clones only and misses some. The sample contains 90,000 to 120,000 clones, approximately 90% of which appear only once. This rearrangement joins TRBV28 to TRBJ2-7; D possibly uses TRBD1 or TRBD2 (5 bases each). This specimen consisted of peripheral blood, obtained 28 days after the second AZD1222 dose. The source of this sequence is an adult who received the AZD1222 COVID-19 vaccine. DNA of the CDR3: TGTGCCAGCAGTACGCCCGGGACCTTCGCCTACGAGCAGTACTTC. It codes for CASSTPGTFAYEQYF.